This T cell receptor (beta chain) was sequenced during a study of regulatory T cells in long-lasting Graves disease. This clonotype was picked up a small number of times. Arm-PCR of CDR3 regions with iRepertoire HTBI primers generated TCR beta libraries. Per the authors' pipeline: The samples included around 65 TRBV and around 15 TRBJ segments. MiXCR was run by TCRdb on the multiplex PCR reads, yielding one entry per CDR3 protein. None of the V and J calls come from the authors' own analysis; TCRdb made them. The sample has 420,000 or so distinct CDR3 sequences, roughly 17% seen once. Time point described: newly diagnosed GD, antithyroid drugs for less than 3 months. The TCR library was made from RNA that had been extracted from PBMCs in TRIzol. Trimming removed 0 bases at V and 6 bases at J, with 8 bases between. The germline CDR1 and CDR2 sequences are MGHDK and SYGVNS. The CDR3 runs 14 residues. A further study also used this sample, focusing on T cells in Graves' hyperthyroidism and ophthalmopathy.

The chain has TRBV25-1 and TRBJ1-4; D uncertain. The material sequenced was peripheral blood mononuclear cells (PBMCs), taken at new diagnosis, from a patient treated with antithyroid drugs. The clonotype originates from a woman aged 18 to 35 with Graves disease. This CDR3 reads CASSEYDGDEKLFF. CDR3 nucleotide sequence: TGTGCCAGCAGTGAATACGACGGAGATGAAAAACTGTTTTTT.